Following are 8 T cell receptor beta chains from one sample sequenced in a study of blood T cell repertoires in COVID-19. Profiling relied on immunoSEQ multiplex PCR, and the TCRdb table lists in-frame clones only, not all of them. The sample has approximately 170,000 clones, approximately 87% seen once. Sequencing was performed on peripheral blood. The source of these receptors is a man aged 18 to 29 with active or convalescent COVID-19.

V usage is TRBV9 and J usage is TRBJ1-2; D uncertain. This CDR3 has 12 amino acids. Germline-derived CDR1 and CDR2 are SGDLS and YYNGEE. V lost 4 bases and J 6 bases, leaving 10 bases between the germline ends. The CDR3, as DNA: TGTGCCAGCAGCTCCAGGTGGAATGGCTACACCTTC. It translates to CASSSRWNGYTF.

This clone showed up just a few times. The chain joins TRBV4-1 to TRBJ2-3, with TRBD2 matching over 10 bases. CDR1 is MGHRA, CDR2 YSYEKL, per germline. Trimming at V came to 1 base and at J to 2 bases, leaving 6 bases not matched to a gene. The CDR3 runs to 17 residues. The DNA for the CDR3 is TGCGCCAGCAGCCAAGCCCCTAGCGGGGGTGACACAGATACGCAGTATTTT. As protein: CASSQAPSGGDTDTQYF.

The V gene is TRBV15, the J gene TRBJ2-3; TRBD2 is a possible D gene (6 bases). V lost 0 bases to trimming and J lost 2 bases, with 12 bases between them. Germline CDR1 reads LNHNV; CDR2 reads YYDKDF (reference sequence). The CDR3 contains 16 residues. The CDR3 sequence: CATSRDGRFNTDTQYF. The CDR3 nucleotides read TGTGCCACCAGCAGAGATGGGAGGTTCAACACAGATACGCAGTATTTT.

Only a few counts were recorded for this clone. The chain links TRBV27 to TRBJ1-2, with D tentatively TRBD1 (5 bases). Germline CDR1 reads MNHEY; CDR2 reads SMNVEV (reference sequence). The V and J ends lost 2 bases and 8 bases respectively, with 18 bases between them. There are 15 residues in the CDR3. CDR3 region: CASSLMSGGVGGYTF. The CDR3 DNA follows: TGTGCCAGCAGTTTAATGTCTGGAGGGGTGGGGGGCTACACCTTC.

This rearrangement joins TRBV6-6 to TRBJ1-1; D not resolved. CDR3 length: 16 residues. V lost 2 bases and J lost 4, with 17 bases in between. Germline V gives CDR1 MNHNY, CDR2 SVGAGI (reference sequence). The CDR3 spells CASSYGTASGGTEAFF. As DNA, the CDR3 is TGTGCCAGCAGTTACGGCACAGCTAGTGGAGGCACTGAAGCTTTCTTT.

The V call is TRBV19, the J call TRBJ1-5, with D perhaps matching TRBD1 (5 bases). The germline V gene has CDR1 LNHDA and CDR2 SQIVND (reference sequence). V gave up 5 bases and J gave up 9 bases, with 14 bases separating them. The CDR3 contains 13 residues. CDR3 DNA sequence: TGTGCCAGTAGTGACCAGGGAGGGAGGCCCCAGCATTTT. It yields the protein CASSDQGGRPQHF.

This chain links TRBV28 with TRBJ1-5, with 7 bases that match TRBD1. J gave up 6 bases and V 1 base, and 0 bases lay outside the gene matches. Germline CDR1 is MDHEN and CDR2 is SYDVKM. The CDR3 totals 13 residues. The CDR3 DNA follows: TGTGCCAGCAGTTTATCAGGGGGTCAGCCCCAGCATTTT. Its protein is CASSLSGGQPQHF.

The chain has TRBV7-2 and TRBJ2-2; maybe TRBD1 (5 bases). Germline V gene data show CDR1 as SGHTA and CDR2 as FQGNSA. The length of the CDR3 is 15 residues. Trimming took 5 bases from V and 0 from J, leaving 10 bases between them. This CDR3 is CASSPGAANTGELFF. The CDR3 coding sequence is TGTGCCAGCAGCCCTGGGGCGGCGAACACCGGGGAGCTGTTTTTT.